This TCR beta chain was captured by sequencing in a study of blood T cells in healthy people across ages (dated by TCRdb to between 2014 and 2016). Broadly, across the study: In model experiments, template switching captured roughly one uniquely barcoded TCR beta cDNA molecule for every two T cells. To avoid experimental bias, donors of different ages were distributed randomly across sequencing lanes. The donors were divided into four age groups: young (average around 15 years), middle-aged (approximately 39), aged (around 59) and long-lived (about 90). For two donors (one aged 18 to 29 and one aged 80 or older), the study analyzed two additional independent replicas of 1 million unique cDNA reads from the same blood draw. Age-related changes in TCR beta repertoire diversity were measured in the study by deep sequencing normalized with unique cDNA molecular identifiers.

The approximately 39 donors, aged about 6 to 90 years, were systemically healthy Caucasian individuals from Russia. Each donor gave around 9.8 milliliters of peripheral blood, collected into EDTA-treated Vacutainer tubes. PBMCs were isolated by Ficoll-Paque density-gradient centrifugation, with at least 7 million obtained per sample. Total RNA was extracted from PBMCs with Trizol reagent, with at least 5.5 micrograms obtained per sample. For every donor, flow cytometry on a PBMC aliquot measured the percentage of naive CD45RAhigh/CD27high T cells. The full study reports these points: Compared with the aged group, more naive CD4+ T cells, fewer expanded clones and increased TCR diversity were shown by the long-lived group, suggesting age selection. Estimates of total diversity based on one million sequenced T cells were regarded as lower bounds and as underestimates. Bulk unsorted PBMC profiling prevented conclusive comparison of naive and antigen-experienced compartments. Observed TCR beta diversity per million T cells fell roughly linearly with age, and a significant reduction was already apparent by age about 38. Donor CMV infection status was unknown, potentially confounding age-related changes in expanded clonotypes. The percentage of naive T cells measured by flow cytometry correlated strongly with observed TCR beta diversity.

This clonotype was observed once. What antigen it recognizes has not been identified. Base qualities are missing; no much larger clone stands one base away. The library was obtained by 5' RACE. A second 7 to 11 cycle PCR used a sample-barcoded 5' primer and a J-beta primer mix. A template-switch 5' adaptor carrying 12 random nucleotides introduced a unique molecular identifier onto each TCR beta cDNA molecule. At least 3 million CDR3-containing paired-end reads were obtained from each sample. The Mint cDNA synthesis kit, primed by a TRBC-specific oligonucleotide, was used to synthesize first-strand cDNA from all RNA. All cDNA was treated with uracil-DNA glycosylase and then went through a first 18-cycle PCR with the universal primers M1SS and BC2_uni_R. The published analysis was carried out like this. For normalization, 1 million high-quality reads were randomly selected from each sample, with every read carrying a distinct molecular identifier. Reads with shared molecular identifiers were discarded instead of being binned into consensus sequences. MiTCR, set to a Q25 quality threshold and the strictest error-elimination algorithm, was used for CDR3 identification, clonotype clustering and error correction. Lower-bound total TCR beta diversity was estimated with a nonparametric unseen species model using Euler transformation. Through fastp at Q25 and MiXCR, TCRdb rebuilt clones from the public reads, retaining in-frame beta chains. Every entry covers one CDR3 protein and lists the most common genes and DNA from its rows. The authors' filters were not applied to this entry. This sample is represented by roughly 1.9 million distinct CDR3 sequences; approximately 39% of them were singletons. The ten largest clones add up to 20% to 25% of the sample.

Sequencing was done on a sample of blood. The source is a human donor in good health.

In nucleotide form, the sequence is TGTGCCAGCAGTTTCTCCCTCCAGGGTACGCAGTATTTT. Its protein reads: CASSFSLQGTQYF. Recombination joined TRBV6-2 or TRBV6-3 with TRBJ2-3; the D region possibly corresponds to TRBD1 (5 bases align). V is cut by 4 bases and J by 8 bases, and the space between the germline ends is 13 bases. The CDR3, cysteine through phenylalanine, is 13 amino acids long. Only the CDR3 portion is preserved as DNA: 39 bases, with reading frame beginning at the first base. The germline V gene yields MNHEY for CDR1 and SVGEGT for CDR2.